Following are 8 T cell receptor beta chains from one sample sequenced in a study of T cell responses to AZD1222 COVID-19 vaccine. Clones were sequenced by immunoSEQ multiplex PCR, and TCRdb holds only the in-frame ones, with some missing. The repertoire holds over 120,000 clones, with roughly 90% as singletons. Material: peripheral blood, obtained 28 days after the second dose of the MenACWY control vaccine. The receptors originated from an adult who received the MenACWY meningococcal vaccine as a control.

In this sample, this clone turned up once. The chain employs TRBV6-2 or TRBV6-3 and TRBJ1-5; 9 positions match TRBD1. The CDR3 spans 14 residues. Germline assignment: CDR1 MNHEY and CDR2 SVGEGT. With 2 bases clipped from V and 6 bases from J, the junction kept 2 bases outside the gene matches. The CDR3 region has the DNA TGTGCCAGCAGTTACGGGACAGGGAGTCAGCCCCAGCATTTT. Encoded protein: CASSYGTGSQPQHF.

This chain uses TRBV19 with TRBJ2-3, with unresolved D. This CDR3 has 13 amino acids. Germline-derived CDR1 and CDR2 are LNHDA and SQIVND (reference sequence). The ends were cut back, 6 bases at V and 6 bases at J, with 13 bases in the middle. The CDR3 is CASRPLYGDTQYF. DNA of the CDR3: TGTGCCAGTAGGCCGCTCTACGGGGATACGCAGTATTTT.

The V gene is TRBV6-1, the J gene TRBJ2-7, with unresolved D. The V gene lost 2 bases and the J gene lost 3 bases, with 11 bases spanning the gap. This CDR3 spans 14 amino acids. Germline-derived CDR1 and CDR2 are MNHNS and SASEGT. CDR3 protein: CASSEIGEGYEQYF. In DNA, the CDR3 is TGTGCCAGCAGTGAAATTGGGGAAGGCTACGAGCAGTACTTC.

Of note for this clone: The sample contains more than one DNA sequence encoding this CDR3. The chain links TRBV5-1 to TRBJ1-1; tentatively, D is TRBD1 (5 bases). V was shortened by 1 base and J by 1 base, with 8 bases between the two germline ends. Looked up from germline, CDR1 is SGHRS and CDR2 is YFSETQ. This CDR3 has 14 amino acids. CDR3 sequence: CASSLQGGNTEAFF. The DNA for the CDR3 is TGCGCCAGCAGCTTGCAGGGTGGGAACACTGAAGCTTTCTTT.

This chain uses TRBV10-3 with TRBJ1-1; 11 bases are a match to TRBD1. This CDR3 has 14 amino acids. The germline V gene has CDR1 ENHRY and CDR2 SYGVKD. J was trimmed by 2 bases and V by 10 bases; bases with no gene match: 6. CDR3 protein: CATRTGGRNTEAFF. The CDR3 coding sequence is TGTGCCACCCGGACAGGGGGCAGAAACACTGAAGCTTTCTTT.

The chain joins TRBV19 to TRBJ2-5, with D hard to call. Germline V CDR1 and CDR2: LNHDA, SQIVND (reference sequence). The CDR3 covers 14 residues. V was cut by 7 bases and J by 9 bases, with 21 bases left in between. The CDR3 reads CASKKRAGVSAQYF. CDR3 sequence (DNA): TGTGCCAGTAAGAAACGGGCCGGCGTTTCGGCCCAGTACTTC.

This clone was observed a single time. This sequence joins TRBV5-1 and TRBJ2-3; D is ambiguous. CDR3 length: 16 amino acids. V lost 0 bases and J 1 base, leaving 12 bases between the germline ends. CDR1 SGHRS and CDR2 YFSETQ come from the germline V gene. CDR3 in amino acids: CASSLVSSSGTDTQYF. Written as DNA, the CDR3 is TGCGCCAGCAGCTTGGTTTCTAGTTCGGGCACAGATACGCAGTATTTT.

The chain couples TRBV11-3 to TRBJ2-3, with 12 bases matching TRBD2. Germline values: CDR1 SGHNT, CDR2 YENEEA. The CDR3 length is 16 residues. Trimming at V came to 5 bases and at J to 4 bases, leaving 7 bases not matched to a gene. CDR3 sequence reads: CASSQTSGSAADTQYF. The DNA for the CDR3 is TGTGCCAGCAGCCAGACTAGCGGGAGTGCGGCAGATACGCAGTATTTT.